This entry is about one TCR beta chain. Treatment noted: treatment-naive control, cytoreductive nephrectomy. The sample belongs to a study of radiation and T cells in renal cell carcinoma. Produced via immunoSEQ multiplex PCR; TCRdb's table is partial and in-frame only. The data contain roughly 15,000 clones, approximately 60% of them seen just once; the ten biggest clones take up 17%. Germline V CDR1 and CDR2: SGHRS, YFSETQ. Trimming took off 3 bases at V and 2 bases at J, with 14 bases between the two ends. The length of the CDR3 is 15 residues. The specimen was tumor tissue, collected from a patient whose treatment was nephrectomy without radiotherapy. The TCR was taken from a man between 60 and 75 years old with renal cell carcinoma. The rearrangement links TRBV5-1 to TRBJ2-5; D gene unclear. Written as DNA, the CDR3 is TGCGCCAGCAGCTATACGGGCAGGTCACAAGAGACCCAGTACTTC. Translated: CASSYTGRSQETQYF.